Listed below are T cell receptor beta chains from one sample, sequenced in a study of blood T cell repertoires in COVID-19. This table comes from immunoSEQ multiplex PCR, and its TCRdb copy is limited to in-frame clones, with some not included. The sample lists around 130,000 clones, 84% occurring once. Sequencing input: PBMCs or T cells enriched from blood (not recorded which). These receptors all come from a woman aged 25-40 years who had recovered from COVID-19. CDR3s leave out the opening cysteine and the closing phenylalanine or tryptophan. Clone size appears in some rows only: once, few, many, or a class for an expanded clone.

V	size	J	CDR3
TRBV5-4	-	TRBJ2-1	ASSSPSSGSYNEQF
TRBV5-1	few	TRBJ1-4	ASSRGGGLEEKLF
TRBV19	-	TRBJ2-1	ASSGGSIGGNEQF
TRBV6-2/TRBV6-3	-	TRBJ2-5	ASSYSGLVPQETQY
TRBV28	few	TRBJ1-4	ASSLGGFKEKLF
TRBV7-6	few	TRBJ2-1	ASSLAGGLAGVDEQF
TRBV28	-	TRBJ2-7	ASSSPWDKFYEQY
TRBV4-2	-	TRBJ1-1	ASAGANTEAF
TRBV9	-	TRBJ2-3	ASSAPSGRGDTQY
TRBV5-4	-	TRBJ2-1	ASSFLTSGRGNEQF
TRBV10-3	-	TRBJ1-6	ATSVRVSSYNSPLH
TRBV27	-	TRBJ2-2	ASSFLRRERTGELF
TRBV9	-	TRBJ2-5	ASSVGTSGRNQETQY
TRBV4-1	-	TRBJ1-1	ASSQQDRAFFDTEAF
TRBV30	few	TRBJ1-1	AWSGQVEAF
TRBV19	-	TRBJ1-2	ASSWTGARGYT
TRBV6-2/TRBV6-3	-	TRBJ1-5	ASSYSPGTYIAFQAQH
TRBV6-2/TRBV6-3	-	TRBJ1-2	ASSYSGTGGPNYGYT
TRBV19	few	TRBJ2-5	ASSTTGGIETQY
TRBV2	-	TRBJ1-5	ASRGDSAHQPQH
TRBV9	-	TRBJ1-2	ASSGGVGYT
TRBV4-3	once	TRBJ2-1	ASSLTSGGSYNEQF
TRBV5-4	-	TRBJ2-5	ASSLAPQDIWQQETQY
TRBV7-9	-	TRBJ1-2	ASSPLDRGLSYGYT
TRBV6-5	-	TRBJ1-6	ASSTGSNSPLH
TRBV25-1	-	TRBJ1-1	ASSEAGGGTEAF